Below are 26 T cell receptor beta chains sequenced from a single sample in a study of glioma-infiltrating T cells after dendritic cell vaccination. Time point defined: after dendritic cell vaccination, including at tumor progression/relapse. This table comes from immunoSEQ multiplex PCR, and its TCRdb copy is limited to in-frame clones, with some not included. The data hold fewer than 95,000 clones, with about 85% observed a single time. Sequencing used blood, obtained after dendritic cell vaccination. The receptors derive from a human donor with glioblastoma.

This chain links TRBV27 with TRBJ2-1; 8 positions match TRBD1. This CDR3 has 15 residues. V gave up 6 bases and J gave up 2 bases; unmatched junction bases: 6. CDR1 and CDR2 (germline): MNHEY, SMNVEV (reference sequence). The chain's CDR3 is CASRSGTGPYNEQFF. CDR3 bases: TGTGCCAGCAGATCCGGGACAGGACCCTACAATGAGCAGTTCTTC.

The chain couples TRBV27 to TRBJ1-2; 7 bases align to TRBD1. The CDR3 runs to 16 residues. CDR1 is MNHEY and CDR2 is SMNVEV in the germline V gene (reference sequence). V gave up 3 bases and J gave up 4 bases; unmatched junction bases: 11. CDR3: CASSFGRGTYSYGYTF. The CDR3 region has the DNA TGTGCCAGCAGTTTCGGCAGGGGGACGTATAGCTATGGCTACACCTTC.

V is TRBV6-1 and J is TRBJ2-3; 9 nucleotides line up with TRBD1. The CDR3 is made up of 14 amino acids. The germline V gene has CDR1 MNHNS and CDR2 SASEGT. After removal of 8 bases from V and 1 base from J, the junction contained 4 bases not matched to a gene. The DNA for the CDR3 is TGTGCCAGCCCCCGACAGGGGGGCACAGATACGCAGTATTTT. Protein product: CASPRQGGTDTQYF.

This clone was counted between two and nine times. The chain carries TRBV19 and TRBJ1-1, with 8 bases identical to TRBD1. Losses at the gene ends were 5 bases for V and 5 bases for J; bases not matched to a gene: 10. Looked up from germline, CDR1 is LNHDA and CDR2 is SQIVND (reference sequence). CDR3 length: 15 residues. The CDR3 here is CASSQRQGWGTEAFF. The CDR3, as DNA: TGTGCCAGTAGTCAAAGACAGGGGTGGGGGACTGAAGCTTTCTTT.

The V and J genes are TRBV2 and TRBJ2-1, with 7 bases fitting TRBD2. The CDR3 runs 19 residues. V lost 3 bases and J lost 3; bases outside the gene matches: 17. Germline V gives CDR1 SNHLY, CDR2 FYNNEI. CDR3 region: CASSEPQGRIGRYYNEQFF. In DNA form, the CDR3 reads TGTGCCAGCAGTGAGCCGCAAGGACGAATCGGGAGGTACTACAATGAGCAGTTCTTC.

This clone was recorded once. In nucleotides, the CDR3 is TGTGCCAGCAGCCCGGGACAGATCTTCCCAGATACGCAGTATTTT. Its protein is CASSPGQIFPDTQYF. The V and J genes are TRBV11-2 and TRBJ2-3; 7 positions agree with TRBD1. CDR1 and CDR2 (germline): SGHAT, FQNNGV. The V and J ends lost 5 bases and 4 bases, in that order; junction bases with no gene match: 9. This CDR3 comprises 15 residues.

Comment on this clone: Germline is not matched at one junction end, which may reflect a read error. The chain recombines TRBV2 with TRBJ1-5; D is uncertain. Germline CDR1 reads SNHLY; CDR2 reads FYNNEI. The CDR3 runs to 16 residues. In nucleotides, the CDR3 is TGTGCCAGTAGTGAGGTATTAGGTAGCCTCAATCAGCCCCAGCATTTT. This codes for CASSEVLGSLNQPQHF.

The V call is TRBV5-1, the J call TRBJ2-2, with unresolved D. Germline V gene lookup returns CDR1 SGHRS and CDR2 YFSETQ. This CDR3 region has 14 residues. Between the trimmed V and J ends, which lost 0 bases and 5 bases, there was a span of 8 bases. The CDR3 DNA follows: TGCGCCAGCAGCTTGGGCACCGGGACCGGGGAGCTGTTTTTT. Translation gives CASSLGTGTGELFF.

The rearrangement joins TRBV6-6 to TRBJ1-1; 9 nucleotides align to TRBD1. Looked up from germline, CDR1 is MNHNY and CDR2 is SVGAGI (reference sequence). With V trimmed by 9 bases and J by 7 bases, 9 bases remained unmatched. CDR3 length equals 13 residues. The CDR3 loop reads CASIKQGAGEAFF. The CDR3 DNA reads TGTGCCAGTATAAAACAGGGGGCTGGTGAAGCTTTCTTT.

This clone was counted a few times. The chain couples TRBV6-5 to TRBJ2-5, with 9 bases identical to TRBD2. This CDR3 comprises 15 residues. The germline CDR1 and CDR2 sequences are MNHEY and SVGAGI. Unmatched junction bases numbered 9, after V lost 7 bases and J lost 3 bases. The CDR3 loop is CASTKTSGPKETQYF. In DNA, the CDR3 is TGTGCCAGCACCAAGACTAGCGGTCCGAAAGAGACCCAGTACTTC.

The chain couples TRBV6-4 to TRBJ2-1, with TRBD2 as a possible D gene (6 bases). The CDR3 totals 14 residues. V shed 4 bases and J shed 4 bases, with 11 bases lying between them. From germline, CDR1 is MRHNA and CDR2 SNTAGT. CDR3 DNA: TGTGCCAGCAGTGCGTCGGGGGAATACAATGAGCAGTTCTTC. Protein: CASSASGEYNEQFF.

This chain uses TRBV19 with TRBJ2-7, with 8 bases matching TRBD2. The germline gives CDR1 LNHDA, CDR2 SQIVND (reference sequence). V was pared by 4 bases and J by 1 base, with 12 bases of the junction left unmatched. The CDR3 has 17 amino acids. The CDR3 spells CASSTGSGSGSSYEQYF. DNA of the CDR3: TGTGCCAGTAGTACCGGATCGGGGAGCGGGAGTTCCTACGAGCAGTACTTC. The full variable domain, completed using reference TRBV19 and TRBJ2-7, is DGGITQSPKYLFRKEGQNVTLSCEQNLNHDAMYWYRQDPGQGLRLIYYSQIVNDFQKGDIAEGYSVSREKKESFPLTVTSAQKNPTAFYLCASSTGSGSGSSYEQYFGPGTRLTVT.

The chain is built from TRBV5-1 and TRBJ1-4; 8 positions match TRBD1. V gave up 0 bases and J gave up 7 bases; unmatched junction bases: 2. The CDR3 is 14 amino acids. In germline, CDR1 is SGHRS, CDR2 YFSETQ. CDR3 in DNA: TGCGCCAGCAGCTTGGGGACAGGGCGTGAAAAACTGTTTTTT. Translated: CASSLGTGREKLFF.

In DNA, the CDR3 is TGTGCCAGCAGCCGGGATTTGAACACCGGGGAGCTGTTTTTT. Translation: CASSRDLNTGELFF. V is TRBV9 and J is TRBJ2-2; TRBD2 might be the D (5 bases). V was trimmed by 4 bases and J by 1 base, leaving 8 bases between them. CDR3 length equals 14 residues. The germline gives CDR1 SGDLS, CDR2 YYNGEE.

The rearrangement joins TRBV2 to TRBJ1-5; 7 positions match TRBD1. Germline CDR1 and CDR2: SNHLY and FYNNEI. With V trimmed by 4 bases and J by 0 bases, 6 bases remained unmatched. The CDR3 is made up of 16 amino acids. The CDR3 nucleotides read TGTGCCAGCAGTGGGGCAGGGGGTTATAGCAATCAGCCCCAGCATTTT. Amino acids: CASSGAGGYSNQPQHF.

The chain links TRBV6-5 to TRBJ1-5, with TRBD1 matching over 7 bases. Unmatched junction bases numbered 2, after V lost 5 bases and J lost 4 bases. The germline V gene encodes CDR1 MNHEY and CDR2 SVGAGI. The CDR3 is 13 residues long. This CDR3 reads CASSGQENQPQHF. In DNA form, the CDR3 reads TGTGCCAGCAGTGGACAGGAAAATCAGCCCCAGCATTTT.

V usage is TRBV11-2 and J usage is TRBJ2-7; TRBD1 matches at 10 bases. The CDR3 length is 15 residues. The germline V gene has CDR1 SGHAT and CDR2 FQNNGV. The trim removed 1 base at V and 6 bases at J, leaving 6 bases unmatched. The CDR3 reads CASSLGGDRGGEQYF. In nucleotides, the CDR3 is TGTGCCAGCAGCTTAGGGGGGGACAGGGGCGGCGAGCAGTACTTC.

This clone has more than one count but fewer than ten. V is TRBV5-4 and J is TRBJ1-1, with 7 bases identical to TRBD1. Germline lookup yields CDR1 SGHNT and CDR2 YYREEE (reference sequence). This CDR3 has 14 residues. The trim removed 5 bases at V and 1 base at J, leaving 5 bases unmatched. The CDR3 region is CASRYDRANTEAFF. CDR3 in DNA: TGTGCCAGCAGGTATGACAGGGCGAACACTGAAGCTTTCTTT.

The chain recombines TRBV7-9 with TRBJ2-3, with D unresolved. The V end was cut by 8 bases, the J end by 2 bases, with 17 bases between. The CDR3 is made up of 15 amino acids. The germline V gene has CDR1 SEHNR and CDR2 FQNEAQ (reference sequence). This chain's CDR3 is CASWLLATSTDTQYF. CDR3 in DNA: TGTGCCAGCTGGCTCTTAGCTACATCCACAGATACGCAGTATTTT.

CDR3 in DNA: TGTGCCAGCAGCTTCTGGGGCTATAGCAATCAGCCCCAGCATTTT. This sequence encodes CASSFWGYSNQPQHF. V usage is TRBV5-6 and J usage is TRBJ1-5; possible D gene TRBD1, 5 bases. The CDR3 loop spans 15 amino acids. Deletions cut 2 bases from V and 0 bases from J, with 9 bases between. Germline-derived CDR1 and CDR2 are SGHDT and YYEEEE.

This sequence joins TRBV27 and TRBJ2-2; 11 bases fit TRBD2. CDR1 and CDR2 (germline): MNHEY, SMNVEV (reference sequence). The length of the CDR3 is 17 residues. The V and J ends lost 5 bases and 4 bases, in that order; junction bases with no gene match: 9. CDR3 coding DNA: TGTGCCAGCAGTCCGGGACTAGCGGCCTCGGGCACCGGGGAGCTGTTTTTT. Protein product: CASSPGLAASGTGELFF.

The rearrangement links TRBV7-2 to TRBJ1-2; 9 bases align to TRBD1. There are 17 residues in the CDR3. Germline CDR1 SGHTA, CDR2 FQGNSA. V lost 6 bases to trimming and J lost 4 bases; unmatched junction nucleotides: 15. CDR3 amino acids: CASSLSYRDRDRYGYTF. In nucleotides, the CDR3 is TGTGCCAGCAGTTTATCGTACCGGGACAGGGATCGCTATGGCTACACCTTC.

The gene calls are TRBV13 and TRBJ2-3, with 9 bases aligning to TRBD1. Germline CDR1 reads PRHDT; CDR2 reads FYEKMQ (reference sequence). V trimming: 2 bases; J trimming: 3 bases; junction bases outside the gene matches: 3. CDR3 length: 15 amino acids. CDR3 protein: CASSLRTGVTDTQYF. The CDR3 DNA sequence: TGTGCCAGCAGCTTACGGACAGGGGTGACAGATACGCAGTATTTT.

The sample holds one count of this clone. This rearrangement joins TRBV2 to TRBJ2-1; 11 nucleotides line up with TRBD2. This CDR3 comprises 15 residues. Trimming cost V 6 bases and J 3 bases; bases outside gene matches: 4. Germline assignment: CDR1 SNHLY and CDR2 FYNNEI. CDR3 nucleotide sequence: TGTGCCAGCAGGGGTACTAGCGGGGGCTACAATGAGCAGTTCTTC. Translation: CASRGTSGGYNEQFF.

The chain is built from TRBV2 and TRBJ1-5; D not certain. CDR3 size: 11 residues. Trimming removed 3 bases at V and 6 bases at J, with 3 bases between. CDR1 and CDR2 (germline): SNHLY, FYNNEI. This chain's CDR3 is CASSDSQPQHF. For the CDR3, the DNA is TGTGCCAGCAGTGACAGTCAGCCCCAGCATTTT.

V gene TRBV7-9 combines with J gene TRBJ2-4; 10 bases match TRBD1. This CDR3 contains 17 residues. V lost 1 base to trimming and J lost 8 bases; unmatched junction nucleotides: 11. CDR1 and CDR2 (germline): SEHNR, FQNEAQ (reference sequence). This CDR3 reads CASSLVVVGQGTDIQYF. The CDR3 coding sequence is TGTGCCAGCAGCTTAGTAGTAGTGGGACAGGGGACAGACATTCAGTACTTC.